These T cell receptor beta chains were read from a single sample in a study of T cell responses to AZD1222 COVID-19 vaccine. Measured with immunoSEQ multiplex PCR; TCRdb has only the in-frame clones, and not every one. Altogether 100,000 to 150,000 clones are present, 70% to 90% being singletons, with the ten largest covering roughly 1.4%. Sequencing used peripheral blood, obtained on day 0 of AZD1222 vaccination. The source is an adult in good health. Both conserved end residues are part of each CDR3. A D gene is named only where the DNA matches it firmly. Not every row has a clone size; where given, it reads once, few, many or a size class.

TRBD1 TRBJ2-1 few TRBV20-1 CSASDPRQGYNEQFF TGCAGTGCTAGTGATCCCAGACAGGGCTACAATGAGCAGTTCTTC
TRBD1 TRBJ2-7 few TRBV7-2 CASSLYGQGAAEQYF TGTGCCAGCAGCTTATACGGACAGGGGGCCGCCGAGCAGTACTTC
- TRBJ2-2 - TRBV27 CASSLSYTGELFF TGTGCCAGCAGTTTATCATATACCGGGGAGCTGTTTTTT
TRBD1 TRBJ1-1 - TRBV7-6 CASSLGTGGRTEAFF TGTGCCAGCAGCTTGGGGACAGGGGGGCGGACTGAAGCTTTCTTT
TRBD1 TRBJ1-2 few TRBV24-1 CATSRTGLSYGYTF TGTGCCACCTCAAGGACAGGGTTAAGCTATGGCTACACCTTC
TRBD1 TRBJ2-7 - TRBV19 CASRGQAFPYEQYF TGTGCCAGTAGGGGACAGGCCTTTCCTTACGAGCAGTACTTC
TRBD1 TRBJ2-1 - TRBV7-2 CASSPPEGTGNSEQFF TGTGCCAGCAGCCCCCCAGAGGGGACAGGGAACAGTGAGCAGTTCTTC
- TRBJ1-3 - TRBV6-1 CASSAGTEDHMGTIYF TGTGCCAGCAGTGCCGGGACGGAAGATCACATGGGCACCATATATTTT
TRBD2 TRBJ2-4 once TRBV10-3 CATGLAGNIQYF TGTGCCACCGGACTAGCAGGAAACATTCAGTACTTC
- TRBJ2-5 - TRBV29-1 CSVWGREETQYF TGCAGCGTTTGGGGCCGCGAGGAGACCCAGTACTTC
- TRBJ2-7 - TRBV19 CASSIGGFPTYEQYF TGTGCCAGTAGTATTGGGGGATTCCCTACCTACGAGCAGTACTTC
- TRBJ1-2 few TRBV9 CASSVGQLPYGGYTF TGTGCCAGCAGCGTAGGTCAGTTACCGTATGGGGGCTACACCTTC
- TRBJ1-1 - TRBV7-2 CASSLAESVKPEAFF TGTGCCAGCAGCTTAGCCGAGTCGGTGAAGCCTGAAGCTTTCTTT
- TRBJ2-7 few TRBV7-9 CASSPRQTYEQYF TGTGCCAGCAGCCCGAGGCAGACCTACGAGCAGTACTTC
TRBD2 TRBJ2-1 - TRBV30 CAWSVGLAAYNEQFF TGTGCCTGGAGTGTTGGACTAGCGGCCTACAATGAGCAGTTCTTC
TRBD1 TRBJ1-3 once TRBV3-1/TRBV3-2 CASSRGRGNTIYF TGTGCCAGCAGCAGGGGGCGCGGAAACACCATATATTTT
- TRBJ2-2 - TRBV24-1 CATSDFSETGELFF TGTGCCACCAGTGATTTTAGCGAGACCGGGGAGCTGTTTTTT
TRBD1 TRBJ1-5 - TRBV29-1 CSVLQGDFNQPQHF TGCAGCGTTCTCCAGGGGGATTTCAATCAGCCCCAGCATTTT
TRBD2 TRBJ2-2 - TRBV19 CASSPLPGLARVGELFF TGTGCCAGTAGCCCACTCCCGGGACTAGCTAGGGTCGGGGAGCTGTTTTTT
TRBD1 TRBJ2-7 once TRBV27 CASSYLTGTGTSYEQYF TGTGCCAGCAGTTACCTAACCGGGACAGGGACTTCATACGAGCAGTACTTC
TRBD1 TRBJ1-2 - TRBV9 CASSSQGNYGYTF TGTGCCAGCAGCTCACAGGGGAACTATGGCTACACCTTC
TRBD2 TRBJ2-1 - TRBV11-3 CASSLGLADNNEQFF TGTGCCAGCAGCTTAGGACTAGCGGATAACAATGAGCAGTTCTTC
- TRBJ2-2 - TRBV7-9 CASSPDRLRTGELFF TGTGCCAGCAGCCCCGACAGGTTACGCACCGGGGAGCTGTTTTTT